This TCR beta chain was profiled in a study of human T cells and chemical hapten exposure. Study summary: Each week of the roughly 24-week study, patients had diphenylcyclopropenone applied to the scalp. Findings and limits, study-wide: Donors in the study had alopecia, meaning their immune response may differ from healthy people's. No change in TCRs above 1 in 1000 frequency was produced by DPC sensitization.

As to time point: patch test 1, 2 weeks after DPC sensitization. As to treatment: therapeutic diphenylcyclopropenone sensitization with weekly scalp DPC. The CDR3 covers 16 residues. Germline assignment: CDR1 MNHEY and CDR2 SMNVEV (reference sequence). J gave up 9 bases and V 5 bases, and 15 bases lay outside the gene matches. TCRdb re-analysed the RACE reads in MiXCR, keeping a single row per CDR3 protein. This sample has around 160,000 distinct CDR3 sequences, with more than 14% found just once. A note on this clonotype: The target antigen is unknown.

The chain combines TRBV27 with TRBJ1-4; 7 bases are shared with TRBD1. The receptor was isolated from a woman in her 30s with alopecia areata. Some clones in this sample may be carry-over from other donors' samples. Specimen: whole blood, collected in connection with sensitization to the hapten diphenylcyclopropenone (DPC). The CDR3 here is CASSVDPTGTLQKLFF. The CDR3 DNA sequence: TGTGCCAGCAGTGTTGACCCGACAGGGACACTCCAAAAACTGTTTTTT.